A single sample gave rise to the 28 T cell receptor beta chains below, sequenced in a study of shared clonotypes between healthy human individuals. Clones were read by immunoSEQ multiplex PCR, and TCRdb kept only the in-frame ones, dropping some. Of hundreds of thousands of clones listed, nearly 97% are singletons. Terminally differentiated effector memory CD45RA+ cells were left out of the naive CD8 fraction, which was CD45RO-negative and positively selected for CCR7. Sequenced material: naive CD8+ T cells sorted from blood. These receptors were collected from a woman in her twenties or thirties in good health.

The chain uses TRBV6-5 and TRBJ1-1; D perhaps matches TRBD1 (6 bases). The V end lost 6 bases, the J end lost 5 bases, and 16 bases lay between the germline ends. The CDR3 spans 14 residues. Germline V gene data show CDR1 as MNHEY and CDR2 as SVGAGI. The CDR3, as DNA: TGTGCCAGCAGCGAGAGGGCTAGGGGGACTGAAGCTTTCTTT. This encodes CASSERARGTEAFF.

The chain employs TRBV10-3 and TRBJ2-2, with TRBD2 as a possible D gene (6 bases). V gave up 10 bases and J gave up 4 bases, with 22 bases separating them. Germline V gene data show CDR1 as ENHRY and CDR2 as SYGVKD. The CDR3 consists of 16 residues. In DNA, the CDR3 is TGTGCCACCCGGGAGCCGCGACGGAGGGTCACCGGGGAGCTGTTTTTT. Translating it yields CATREPRRRVTGELFF.

The gene calls are TRBV27 and TRBJ1-2, with D tentatively TRBD1 (5 bases). V lost 3 bases and J 4 bases, leaving 15 bases between the germline ends. The CDR3 loop spans 15 amino acids. Germline V CDR1 and CDR2: MNHEY, SMNVEV (reference sequence). CDR3 sequence reads: CASSLFGTDSYGYTF. CDR3 nucleotide sequence: TGTGCCAGCAGTTTGTTCGGGACGGATAGCTATGGCTACACCTTC.

The gene calls are TRBV6-6 and TRBJ2-1, with D possibly matching TRBD1 (6 bases). The ends were cut back, 5 bases at V and 10 bases at J, with 9 bases in the middle. Germline lookup yields CDR1 MNHNY and CDR2 SVGAGI (reference sequence). CDR3 length equals 11 residues. CDR3 region: CASSPGVEQFF. The CDR3, as DNA: TGTGCCAGCAGTCCAGGGGTAGAGCAGTTCTTC.

CDR3 region: CASSPRRASEGGELFF. CDR3 bases: TGTGCCAGCAGCCCACGACGCGCTAGCGAGGGCGGGGAGCTGTTTTTT. The chain is built from TRBV7-2 and TRBJ2-2; possibly TRBD2 for D (6 bases). CDR3 size: 16 residues. V shed 5 bases and J shed 7 bases, with 20 bases lying between them. Per the germline V gene, CDR1 is SGHTA and CDR2 is FQGNSA.

The chain joins TRBV5-1 to TRBJ2-3; 9 bases agree with TRBD1. The CDR3 has 15 residues. In germline, CDR1 is SGHRS, CDR2 YFSETQ. Unmatched junction bases numbered 5, after V lost 1 base and J lost 5 bases. The CDR3 loop is CASSLTGGAIDTQYF. As DNA, the CDR3 is TGCGCCAGCAGCTTGACAGGGGGCGCGATAGATACGCAGTATTTT.

The chain links TRBV2 to TRBJ1-6, with a weak D call TRBD1 (5 bases). The CDR3 is made up of 16 amino acids. The germline V and J ends were trimmed by 2 bases and 7 bases, with 15 bases remaining between them. The germline V gene encodes CDR1 SNHLY and CDR2 FYNNEI. CDR3 bases: TGTGCCAGCAGTGAATCGGGGCAGACCCTGAATTCACCCCTCCACTTT. It specifies CASSESGQTLNSPLHF.

V gene TRBV2 combines with J gene TRBJ2-7, with D uncertain. The CDR3 spans 14 residues. The ends were cut back, 7 bases at V and 3 bases at J, with 16 bases in the middle. In germline, CDR1 is SNHLY, CDR2 FYNNEI. CDR3 loop: CASTAETGHYEQYF. The CDR3 region has the DNA TGTGCCAGCACCGCGGAGACGGGCCACTACGAGCAGTACTTC.

The chain carries TRBV28 and TRBJ2-7; D not resolved. CDR1 is MDHEN and CDR2 is SYDVKM in the germline V gene. There are 10 residues in the CDR3. Trimming removed 5 bases from V and 6 bases from J, with 5 bases in between. In DNA form, the CDR3 reads TGTGCCAGCAGTAGTTCCGAGCAGTACTTC. Translated: CASSSSEQYF.

This rearrangement joins TRBV16 to TRBJ1-5, with 7 positions matching TRBD1. The V gene's germline CDR1 is KGHSY and CDR2 FQNENV. The V and J ends lost 2 bases and 0 bases, in that order; junction bases with no gene match: 1. The CDR3 sequence is 15 residues long. The CDR3 reads CASSQGQASNQPQHF. The CDR3 region has the DNA TGTGCCAGCAGCCAAGGACAGGCTAGCAATCAGCCCCAGCATTTT.

The chain employs TRBV10-2 and TRBJ1-2; D gene ambiguous. The V end lost 4 bases, the J end lost 6 bases, and 9 bases lay between the germline ends. This CDR3 comprises 12 residues. Germline CDR1 is WSHSY and CDR2 is SAAADI. CDR3 residues: CASSAATNGYTF. In DNA form, the CDR3 reads TGCGCCAGCAGTGCGGCCACCAATGGCTACACCTTC.

This clone was recorded only once. The genes are TRBV28 and TRBJ1-2; 10 nucleotides align to TRBD1. V lost 5 bases to trimming and J lost 6 bases; unmatched junction nucleotides: 9. The germline CDR1 and CDR2 sequences are MDHEN and SYDVKM. This CDR3 spans 15 amino acids. In nucleotides, the CDR3 is TGTGCCAGCAGTCCGAGGGGGGACAGGGGCCATGGCTACACCTTC. Amino acid sequence: CASSPRGDRGHGYTF.

This chain uses TRBV28 with TRBJ1-6; D remains unclear. V lost 4 bases and J lost 0, with 19 bases in between. Per the germline V gene, CDR1 is MDHEN and CDR2 is SYDVKM. The CDR3 consists of 19 residues. The CDR3 loop reads CASSSDWDTLSSYNSPLHF. CDR3 nucleotide sequence: TGTGCCAGCAGTTCGGACTGGGATACCTTGAGCTCCTATAATTCACCCCTCCACTTT.

This sequence joins TRBV28 and TRBJ2-5, with TRBD2 identical over 9 bases. This CDR3 comprises 14 residues. Germline CDR1 and CDR2: MDHEN and SYDVKM. V dropped 5 bases and J dropped 4; count of bases not matched to a gene: 5. The CDR3 DNA reads as TGTGCCAGCAGTCCCGGGCGGGGGGGAGAGACCCAGTACTTC. Its translation: CASSPGRGGETQYF.

The chain recombines TRBV4-1 with TRBJ2-7; TRBD1 matches at 9 bases. Per germline, CDR1 MGHRA and CDR2 YSYEKL. With 5 bases clipped from V and 4 bases from J, the junction kept 9 bases outside the gene matches. This CDR3 is 15 amino acids long. This CDR3 reads CASSDNRGPSYEQYF. DNA for the CDR3: TGCGCCAGCAGCGACAACAGGGGGCCTTCGTACGAGCAGTACTTC.

This chain links TRBV19 with TRBJ1-5; no reliable D call. Trimming stripped 1 base from V and 0 bases from J, with 7 bases between. This CDR3 contains 15 residues. In germline, CDR1 is LNHDA, CDR2 SQIVND (reference sequence). For the CDR3, the DNA is TGTGCCAGTAGTATAGGGTCCAGTAGCAATCAGCCCCAGCATTTT. Residues: CASSIGSSSNQPQHF. The variable domain in full, with the rest retrieved from reference TRBV19 and TRBJ1-5, is DGGITQSPKYLFRKEGQNVTLSCEQNLNHDAMYWYRQDPGQGLRLIYYSQIVNDFQKGDIAEGYSVSREKKESFPLTVTSAQKNPTAFYLCASSIGSSSNQPQHFGDGTRLSIL.

The V and J genes are TRBV10-2 and TRBJ1-5; D is perhaps TRBD1 (6 bases). Trimming removed 8 bases at V and 7 bases at J, with 15 bases between. The germline V gene has CDR1 WSHSY and CDR2 SAAADI. The CDR3 runs 13 residues. The CDR3 region is CASLGGGRQPQHF. Written as DNA, the CDR3 is TGCGCCAGCTTGGGGGGCGGGCGGCAGCCCCAGCATTTT.

The rearrangement links TRBV19 to TRBJ2-1; 15 bases fit TRBD2. V was clipped by 10 bases and J by 8 bases; unmatched bases: 6. The CDR3 contains 14 residues. The germline V gene has CDR1 LNHDA and CDR2 SQIVND (reference sequence). This CDR3 reads CATRTSGRGYEQFF. Here the CDR3 DNA reads TGTGCCACCCGGACTAGCGGGAGGGGTTATGAGCAGTTCTTC. The complete variable domain, with remaining parts taken from reference TRBV19 and TRBJ2-1, reads DGGITQSPKYLFRKEGQNVTLSCEQNLNHDAMYWYRQDPGQGLRLIYYSQIVNDFQKGDIAEGYSVSREKKESFPLTVTSAQKNPTAFYLCATRTSGRGYEQFFGPGTRLTVL.

The V and J genes are TRBV5-1 and TRBJ2-2, with 7 bases aligning to TRBD1. Unmatched junction bases numbered 11, after V lost 2 bases and J lost 4 bases. The CDR3 sequence is 17 residues long. The V gene's germline CDR1 is SGHRS and CDR2 YFSETQ. In nucleotides, the CDR3 is TGCGCCAGCAGCTTTTACGTGGCAGGGGGATCCACCGGGGAGCTGTTTTTT. It encodes CASSFYVAGGSTGELFF.

The chain joins TRBV27 to TRBJ1-1; no reliable D call. Germline values: CDR1 MNHEY, CDR2 SMNVEV (reference sequence). The CDR3 totals 14 residues. Trimming shortened V by 5 bases and J by 4 bases, and 14 bases separated the two germline ends. CDR3: CASSVGLGFTEAFF. DNA of the CDR3: TGTGCCAGCAGTGTCGGGTTGGGGTTCACTGAAGCTTTCTTT.

The chain uses TRBV5-4 and TRBJ2-5; D is ambiguous. The J call is in doubt because the DNA end fits TRBJ2-7 better. Germline values: CDR1 SGHNT, CDR2 YYREEE (reference sequence). The CDR3 runs to 14 residues. CDR3 bases: TGTGCCAGCAGCCCTCGAGACGGCTCCTACGAGCAGTACTTC. The encoded protein is CASSPRDGSYEQYF.

The chain couples TRBV9 to TRBJ2-1; either TRBD1 or TRBD2 may supply D (5 bases each). CDR3 length: 12 amino acids. Germline loops: CDR1 SGDLS, CDR2 YYNGEE. The germline V and J ends were trimmed by 0 bases and 9 bases, with 7 bases remaining between them. The DNA of the CDR3 is TGTGCCAGCAGCGTAGTCGGGACTGAGCAGTTCTTC. Translated, it gives CASSVVGTEQFF.

This chain connects TRBV5-4 to TRBJ2-7; 9 nucleotides match TRBD1. J gave up 0 bases and V 6 bases, and 4 bases lay outside the gene matches. The CDR3 loop spans 14 amino acids. The V gene's germline CDR1 is SGHNT and CDR2 YYREEE (reference sequence). For the CDR3, the DNA is TGTGCCAGCACCACAGGGGGCGGCTCCTACGAGCAGTACTTC. This encodes CASTTGGGSYEQYF.

The chain recombines TRBV28 with TRBJ1-3; 7 nucleotides agree with TRBD1. Trimming at V came to 6 bases and at J to 0 bases, leaving 2 bases not matched to a gene. CDR3 length: 14 residues. Germline-derived CDR1 and CDR2 are MDHEN and SYDVKM. CDR3 sequence: CASRRQGSGNTIYF. The CDR3 DNA reads as TGTGCCAGCAGGCGACAGGGCTCTGGAAACACCATATATTTT. Supplemented by reference TRBV28 and TRBJ1-3, the full variable domain reads DVKVTQSSRYLVKRTGEKVFLECVQDMDHENMFWYRQDPGLGLRLIYFSYDVKMKEKGDIPEGYSVSREKKERFSLILESASTNQTSMYLCASRRQGSGNTIYFGEGSWLTVV.

This chain uses TRBV6-6 with TRBJ2-5; the D is unclear. The CDR3 length is 16 residues. Germline CDR1 reads MNHNY; CDR2 reads SVGAGI (reference sequence). The germline V and J ends were trimmed by 0 bases and 5 bases, with 16 bases remaining between them. Written as DNA, the CDR3 is TGTGCCAGCAGTTACTCCAACCCTTCCCCGCTGGAGACCCAGTACTTC. This gives the protein CASSYSNPSPLETQYF.

A word on this clone: Mismatch with germline at one junction end may stem from a read error. The rearrangement joins TRBV6-5 to TRBJ1-1; maybe TRBD1 (5 bases). Germline CDR1 and CDR2: MNHEY and SVGAGI. This CDR3 has 13 amino acids. In nucleotides, the CDR3 is TGTGCCAGCCTCGCCATTTGGGGCACTGAAGCCTTCTTT. This encodes CASLAIWGTEAFF.

This chain joins TRBV25-1 and TRBJ2-1, with 8 bases lining up with TRBD1. This CDR3 region has 14 residues. V dropped 6 bases and J dropped 4; count of bases not matched to a gene: 5. The germline V gene encodes CDR1 MGHDK and CDR2 SYGVNS. CDR3 nucleotides: TGTGCCAGCAGGGACAGGGAACCGTACAATGAGCAGTTCTTC. It translates to CASRDREPYNEQFF. Based on the CDR3 plus reference TRBV25-1 and TRBJ2-1, the full variable domain is EADIYQTPRYLVIGTGKKITLECSQTMGHDKMYWYQQDPGMELHLIHYSYGVNSTEKGDLSSESTVSRIRTEHFPLTLESARPSHTSQYLCASRDREPYNEQFFGPGTRLTVL.

The chain combines TRBV5-5 with TRBJ2-1, with TRBD2 matching 7 bases. The germline CDR1 and CDR2 sequences are SGHKS and YYEKEE (reference sequence). Trimming cost V 2 bases and J 0 bases; bases outside gene matches: 2. The length of the CDR3 is 15 residues. The CDR3 sequence: CASSFRLASYNEQFF. The CDR3 nucleotides are TGTGCCAGCAGCTTCAGACTAGCCTCCTACAATGAGCAGTTCTTC.